These T cell receptor beta chains were read from a single sample in a study of beta chain features in type 1 diabetes. Sequencing was performed with immunoSEQ multiplex PCR; in TCRdb, only in-frame clones are kept and a portion is missing. Counted here are approximately 280,000 clones, 15% occurring once; the ten biggest clones make up approximately 0.015%. The sequenced material came from naive CD4+ T cells from blood. These receptors all stem from a man between 18 and 29 years old with type 1 diabetes. The CDR3 runs from the conserved cysteine through the conserved F or W. The order of the fields is J gene, D gene, CDR3 length, clone size, V gene, CDR3 protein, CDR3 DNA. D genes are given only for firm matches. Clone size is shown for a subset of rows, as once, few, many or a class of expanded clone.

>TRBJ2-7|TRBD1|15|few|TRBV6-5
CASNSGQGFSYEQYF
TGTGCCAGCAATTCAGGACAGGGGTTCTCCTACGAGCAGTACTTC
>TRBJ2-3|-|14|-|TRBV29-1
CSVDLRYRTDTQYF
TGCAGCGTTGATCTCCGGTACCGCACAGATACGCAGTATTTT
>TRBJ2-3|TRBD1|14|-|TRBV5-6
CASRFYRGPDEQYF
TGTGCCAGCAGGTTTTACAGGGGTCCCGACGAGCAGTATTTT
>TRBJ2-1|-|15|few|TRBV18
CASSPVASSYNEQFF
TGTGCCAGCTCACCAGTTGCCAGCTCCTACAATGAGCAGTTCTTC
>TRBJ2-3|-|14|few|TRBV15
CATSRDHSTDTQYF
TGTGCCACCAGCAGAGATCACTCCACAGATACGCAGTATTTT
>TRBJ2-5|TRBD1|16|-|TRBV5-1
CASSPGLRQGRETQYF
TGCGCCAGCAGCCCGGGCCTGAGACAGGGGAGAGAGACCCAGTACTTC
>TRBJ2-6|-|18|-|TRBV4-1
CASSQVLAGSAGANVLTF
TGCGCCAGCAGCCAAGTTTTGGCAGGGTCGGCTGGGGCCAACGTCCTGACTTTC
>TRBJ2-1|TRBD1|13|-|TRBV5-3
CARRWDRINEQFF
TGTGCCAGAAGATGGGACAGGATAAATGAGCAGTTCTTC
>TRBJ2-1|-|14|-|TRBV29-1
CSARNGLKANEQFF
TGCAGCGCCCGCAATGGACTAAAAGCGAATGAGCAGTTCTTC
>TRBJ2-7|TRBD1|14|-|TRBV27
CASSLLTGNYEQYF
TGTGCCAGCAGTTTATTGACAGGGAACTACGAGCAGTACTTC
>TRBJ2-4|-|13|-|TRBV7-2
CASSLDQGGIQYF
TGTGCCAGCAGCTTAGACCAGGGCGGCATTCAGTACTTC
>TRBJ1-2|-|13|-|TRBV18
CASSPNSFYGYTF
TGTGCCAGCTCACCAAACAGTTTCTATGGCTACACCTTC
>TRBJ2-3|TRBD2|15|few|TRBV7-9
CASSLAGGRVDTQYF
TGTGCCAGCAGCTTAGCGGGCGGGAGAGTTGATACGCAGTATTTT
>TRBJ2-5|TRBD1|14|-|TRBV27
CASSLTGGDVTQYF
TGTGCCAGCAGTTTAACAGGGGGCGACGTGACCCAGTACTTC
>TRBJ2-5|TRBD2|14|-|TRBV6-1
CASALRGGPETQYF
TGTGCCAGCGCCCTTCGCGGGGGGCCAGAGACCCAGTACTTC
>TRBJ2-5|-|16|-|TRBV11-3
CASSLDYGTSQETQYF
TGTGCCAGCAGCTTAGATTATGGTACTTCCCAAGAGACCCAGTACTTC
>TRBJ2-5|TRBD2|15|-|TRBV14
CASSQDLAERETQYF
TGTGCCAGCAGCCAAGATCTAGCGGAGCGGGAGACCCAGTACTTC
>TRBJ1-1|TRBD1|15|-|TRBV6-6
CACRPKRQGWTEAFF
TGTGCCTGCCGTCCAAAAAGACAGGGTTGGACTGAAGCTTTCTTT
>TRBJ2-5|TRBD1|14|few|TRBV7-2
CASSPGQGKETQYF
TGTGCCAGCAGCCCCGGACAGGGAAAAGAGACCCAGTACTTC
>TRBJ1-2|TRBD1|15|-|TRBV28
CASSFPPTGLEGYTF
TGTGCCAGCAGTTTCCCACCGACAGGGCTTGAGGGCTACACCTTC
>TRBJ1-1|TRBD1|13|once|TRBV5-4
CASSLDRDTEAFF
TGTGCCAGCAGCTTAGACAGGGACACTGAAGCTTTCTTT
>TRBJ2-7|-|13|-|TRBV29-1
CSAAVSLGSEQYF
TGCAGCGCCGCCGTCAGCCTGGGCTCCGAGCAGTACTTC
>TRBJ2-7|-|13|-|TRBV6-6
CASSYSGTLKGYF
TGTGCCAGCAGTTACTCGGGGACACTTAAGGGGTACTTC
>TRBJ1-1|-|14|few|TRBV18
CASSPDSQNTEAFF
TGTGCCAGCTCACCAGACAGCCAGAACACTGAAGCTTTCTTT
>TRBJ2-7|-|14|-|TRBV6-6
CASSYSLPRGEQYF
TGTGCCAGCAGTTACAGCCTACCTCGGGGCGAGCAGTACTTC
>TRBJ2-5|TRBD2|14|-|TRBV6-5
CASCSSGGQETQYF
TGTGCCAGCTGTAGTAGCGGGGGCCAAGAGACCCAGTACTTC
>TRBJ1-1|-|15|-|TRBV7-9
CASSFPRVLSAEAFF
TGTGCCAGCAGCTTTCCCAGGGTACTTTCGGCTGAAGCTTTCTTT
>TRBJ2-7|-|13|few|TRBV28
CASSLSPTYEQYF
TGTGCCAGCAGTTTATCCCCCACCTACGAGCAGTACTTC
>TRBJ2-3|-|16|few|TRBV19
CASSAGSLGSEDTQYF
TGTGCCAGTAGTGCCGGGAGCCTTGGATCGGAAGATACGCAGTATTTT